These 27 T cell receptor beta chains were all obtained from the same sample, sequenced in a study of blood T cell repertoires in COVID-19. The data were produced by immunoSEQ multiplex PCR, yet TCRdb's version contains in-frame clones alone and is incomplete. Here the sample spans roughly 87,000 clones, about 81% being singletons. Specimen: peripheral blood. The receptors derive from a woman in her sixties or seventies with acute or convalescent COVID-19.

The rearrangement joins TRBV6-5 to TRBJ1-2; unclear D gene. Germline V lookup: CDR1 MNHEY, CDR2 SVGAGI. The V gene lost 7 bases and the J gene lost 7 bases, with 16 bases spanning the gap. CDR3 length: 13 amino acids. CDR3: CASTRGGVGGYTF. For the CDR3, the DNA is TGTGCCAGCACCCGGGGTGGGGTTGGTGGCTACACCTTC.

In DNA form, the CDR3 reads TGTGCCAGCAGTGATAAACGGGACAGGAACACCGGGGAGCTGTTTTTT. It specifies CASSDKRDRNTGELFF. The chain combines TRBV6-1 with TRBJ2-2; the match to TRBD1 covers 7 bases. The CDR3 is made up of 16 amino acids. The germline CDR1 and CDR2 sequences are MNHNS and SASEGT. V shed 3 bases and J 1 base; nucleotides not matched to a gene: 5.

This rearrangement joins TRBV29-1 to TRBJ1-1, with 8 bases identical to TRBD1. The CDR3 totals 12 residues. The junction had 6 bases not matched to a gene; V was cut back by 6 bases and J by 6 bases. CDR1 and CDR2 (germline): SQVTM, ANQGSEA. The CDR3: CSVHRGKSEAFF. The CDR3, as DNA: TGCAGCGTACACAGGGGGAAGTCTGAAGCTTTCTTT.

The gene calls are TRBV7-3 and TRBJ1-5, with 7 bases identical to TRBD1. There are 14 residues in the CDR3. Trimming removed 1 base from V and 9 bases from J; junction bases left unmatched: 6. Looked up from germline, CDR1 is SGHTA and CDR2 is FQGTGA. CDR3 sequence: CASSLKQGRWPQHF. The CDR3 DNA reads TGTGCCAGCAGCTTAAAACAGGGGAGATGGCCCCAGCATTTT.

The CDR3 region has the DNA TGTGCCATCAGTGAGCCGAATGAAAAACTGTTTTTT. Translated: CAISEPNEKLFF. The chain is built from TRBV10-3 and TRBJ1-4; D not certain. V was trimmed by 2 bases and J by 5 bases, leaving 3 bases between them. CDR3 length: 12 residues. Germline V gives CDR1 ENHRY, CDR2 SYGVKD.

The chain uses TRBV18 and TRBJ1-1, with D possibly TRBD1 on 6 matching bases. CDR3 length: 15 amino acids. Trimming took off 3 bases at V and 1 base at J, with 12 bases between the two ends. Germline-derived CDR1 and CDR2 are KGHSH and LQKENI. The CDR3 loop is CASSPRQASNTEAFF. Here the CDR3 DNA reads TGTGCCAGCTCACCGCGACAGGCCTCGAACACTGAAGCTTTCTTT. The whole variable domain, filled in from reference TRBV18 and TRBJ1-1, reads NAGVMQNPRHLVRRRGQEARLRCSPMKGHSHVYWYRQLPEEGLKFMVYLQKENIIDESGMPKERFSAEFPKEGPSILRIQQVVRGDSAAYFCASSPRQASNTEAFFGQGTRLTVV.

The chain is built from TRBV6-6 and TRBJ2-7; perhaps TRBD1 as D (6 bases). This CDR3 is built from 15 residues. The germline CDR1 and CDR2 sequences are MNHNY and SVGAGI (reference sequence). Trimming took 0 bases from V and 3 from J, leaving 12 bases between them. DNA of the CDR3: TGTGCCAGCAGTTACTCGGGGGCTGGAGGCTACGAGCAGTACTTC. It encodes CASSYSGAGGYEQYF.

In this sample, this clone turned up a few times. The chain is built from TRBV3-1 (or the pseudogene TRBV3-2) and TRBJ1-2, with D tentatively TRBD1 (5 bases). CDR3 length: 15 amino acids. Per the germline V gene, CDR1 is LGHDT and CDR2 is YNNKEL (reference sequence). Trimming removed 3 bases at V and 2 bases at J, with 13 bases between. The chain's CDR3 is CASSQDAGRNYGYTF. DNA for the CDR3: TGTGCCAGCAGCCAGGATGCGGGGCGGAACTATGGCTACACCTTC.

This rearrangement joins TRBV3-1 (or the pseudogene TRBV3-2) to TRBJ2-1; TRBD2 matches 7 bases. CDR3 length: 15 amino acids. Losses at the gene ends were 4 bases for V and 1 base for J; bases not matched to a gene: 4. CDR1 is LGHDT, CDR2 YNNKEL, per germline (reference sequence). This CDR3 reads CASSPPGLSYNEQFF. As DNA, the CDR3 is TGTGCCAGCAGCCCTCCGGGACTATCCTACAATGAGCAGTTCTTC.

The rearrangement joins TRBV3-1 (or the pseudogene TRBV3-2) to TRBJ1-2, with 8 positions matching TRBD1. V gave up 1 base and J gave up 7 bases; unmatched junction bases: 2. The CDR3 is 13 amino acids. Per the germline V gene, CDR1 is LGHDT and CDR2 is YNNKEL (reference sequence). The CDR3 region has the DNA TGTGCCAGCAGCCAAGCAGGGGGCGGTGGCTACACCTTC. Translation: CASSQAGGGGYTF.

This rearrangement joins TRBV5-4 to TRBJ2-5; a weak D match, TRBD2 (5 bases). Trimming took 0 bases from V and 1 from J, leaving 10 bases between them. Germline V gene data show CDR1 as SGHNT and CDR2 as YYREEE (reference sequence). The CDR3 totals 15 residues. In DNA form, the CDR3 reads TGTGCCAGCAGCTTGGGCGGGCTAGCCCAAGAGACCCAGTACTTC. Translating gives CASSLGGLAQETQYF.

The chain employs TRBV18 and TRBJ1-5; a weak D match, TRBD1 (6 bases). Looked up from germline, CDR1 is KGHSH and CDR2 is LQKENI. V dropped 6 bases and J dropped 2 bases, with 23 bases sitting between them. The CDR3 is 18 amino acids. The chain's CDR3 is CASSSRENGQIRNQPQHF. For the CDR3, the DNA is TGTGCCAGCTCGTCTCGGGAAAATGGACAGATCCGCAATCAGCCCCAGCATTTT.

The chain joins TRBV4-1 to TRBJ2-7; D unclear. This CDR3 is built from 12 residues. Per the germline V gene, CDR1 is MGHRA and CDR2 is YSYEKL. V was shortened by 2 bases and J by 3 bases, with 5 bases between the two germline ends. The CDR3 sequence: CASSQNSYEQYF. For the CDR3, the DNA is TGCGCCAGCAGCCAAAACAGCTACGAGCAGTACTTC.

The chain joins TRBV5-1 to TRBJ2-2; D is undetermined. CDR3 size: 15 residues. Trimming left V 0 bases short and J 0 bases short, with 6 bases between. Per germline, CDR1 SGHRS and CDR2 YFSETQ. The CDR3, as DNA: TGCGCCAGCAGCTTGGGACACACGAACACCGGGGAGCTGTTTTTT. It specifies CASSLGHTNTGELFF.

The chain combines TRBV30 with TRBJ1-6, with D uncertain. The CDR3 spans 13 residues. CDR1 is GTSNPN, CDR2 SVGIG, per germline (reference sequence). V was shortened by 1 base and J by 9 bases, with 10 bases between the two germline ends. The CDR3 DNA sequence: TGTGCCTGGAGTGAAAGCAAAACTTCACCCCTCCACTTT. It yields the protein CAWSESKTSPLHF.

The rearrangement uses TRBV12-3 or TRBV12-4 and TRBJ2-1; D perhaps matches TRBD2 (6 bases). Deletions cut 5 bases from V and 12 bases from J, with 17 bases between. This CDR3 is 13 amino acids long. The CDR3 nucleotides are TGTGCCAGCAGTGACCGGCTCGGGACTTTGCAGTTCTTC. Translated: CASSDRLGTLQFF.

The V and J genes are TRBV9 and TRBJ1-3; the match to TRBD1 covers 8 bases. CDR1 SGDLS and CDR2 YYNGEE come from the germline V gene. The CDR3 spans 16 residues. Trimming took 3 bases from V and 3 from J; bases not matched to a gene: 8. The CDR3 here is CASSAGQGLVGNTIYF. The CDR3 DNA sequence: TGTGCCAGCAGCGCCGGACAGGGTTTGGTTGGAAACACCATATATTTT.

The CDR3 here is CAGGGKETQYF. CDR3 nucleotides: TGTGCGGGGGGAGGTAAAGAGACCCAGTACTTC. This chain links TRBV12-2 with TRBJ2-5; the tabulated D call, TRBD2, remains unverified against the DNA. TRBV12-2 is described as a pseudogene. This CDR3 spans 11 amino acids.

This sequence joins TRBV18 and TRBJ1-5; possible D gene TRBD1, 6 bases. CDR1 is KGHSH, CDR2 LQKENI, per germline. Trimming pared 5 bases from V and 0 bases from J, leaving 8 bases between. The CDR3 is 14 amino acids. CDR3 region: CASSIQGSNQPQHF. The CDR3 bases are TGTGCCAGCTCAATACAGGGTAGCAATCAGCCCCAGCATTTT.

The chain uses TRBV2 and TRBJ2-7, with TRBD1 identical over 10 bases. In germline, CDR1 is SNHLY, CDR2 FYNNEI. V was clipped by 2 bases and J by 3 bases; unmatched bases: 1. The CDR3 has 14 amino acids. The CDR3 sequence: CASSERTGGYEQYF. The CDR3 DNA is TGTGCCAGCAGTGAACGGACAGGGGGCTACGAGCAGTACTTC.

V and J are TRBV3-1 (or the pseudogene TRBV3-2) and TRBJ1-1; D unresolved. CDR1 is LGHDT and CDR2 is YNNKEL in the germline V gene (reference sequence). The germline V and J ends were trimmed by 4 bases and 1 base, with 7 bases remaining between them. There are 13 residues in the CDR3. The CDR3 loop is CASSRGGNTEAFF. Written as DNA, the CDR3 is TGTGCCAGCAGCCGCGGAGGGAACACTGAAGCTTTCTTT.

The CDR3 nucleotides are TGCGCCAGCAGCACAGGGGCCACTAATGAAAAACTGTTTTTT. Amino acid sequence: CASSTGATNEKLFF. The chain employs TRBV5-1 and TRBJ1-4; 7 bases are a match to TRBD1. Trimming removed 4 bases from V and 2 bases from J; junction bases left unmatched: 2. The CDR3 contains 14 residues. Looked up from germline, CDR1 is SGHRS and CDR2 is YFSETQ.

The rearrangement links TRBV11-1 to TRBJ1-4; D unresolved. Germline assignment: CDR1 SGHAT and CDR2 FQDESV (reference sequence). The CDR3 has 15 amino acids. V was trimmed by 6 bases and J by 4 bases, leaving 15 bases between them. Here the CDR3 reads CASSPGRGFNEKLFF. CDR3 bases: TGTGCCAGCAGTCCCGGAAGAGGATTTAATGAAAAACTGTTTTTT.

The chain links TRBV4-2 to TRBJ1-5, with 9 nucleotides matching TRBD1. The CDR3 covers 17 residues. Germline V gives CDR1 LGHNA, CDR2 YNFKEQ. V shed 0 bases, J shed 6 bases, and the junction held 9 bases outside the gene matches. CDR3 region: CASSQDAGTGIGQPQHF. The CDR3 DNA reads as TGTGCCAGCAGCCAAGACGCCGGGACAGGGATCGGTCAGCCCCAGCATTTT.

The V call is TRBV3-1 (or the pseudogene TRBV3-2), the J call TRBJ1-2; no firm D call. Germline CDR1 and CDR2: LGHDT and YNNKEL (reference sequence). V lost 1 base and J lost 7, with 16 bases in between. There are 15 residues in the CDR3. The DNA of the CDR3 is TGTGCCAGCAGCCAAGCCCCGTGGGGAGTTAGTGGCTACACCTTC. Its protein product is CASSQAPWGVSGYTF.

The J gene is TRBJ1-5, the V gene TRBV2; D is perhaps TRBD1 (6 bases). The CDR3 covers 16 residues. Trimming removed 10 bases at V and 3 bases at J, with 22 bases between. From germline, CDR1 is SNHLY and CDR2 FYNNEI. The CDR3 region has the DNA TGTGCCAACACGAACCGGGACAAACCCTCCAATCAGCCCCAGCATTTT. Protein product: CANTNRDKPSNQPQHF.

This chain joins TRBV23-1 and TRBJ2-7; TRBD1 aligns across 9 bases. TRBV23-1 is an open reading frame whose function is uncertain. V shed 3 bases, J shed 6 bases, and the junction held 12 bases outside the gene matches. The CDR3 sequence is 16 residues long. CDR3 residues: CASSQRRQGVESEQYF. The DNA of the CDR3 is TGCGCCAGCAGTCAGCGACGACAGGGGGTTGAGTCCGAGCAGTACTTC.